One and the same sample provided the 26 T cell receptor beta chains below, sequenced in a study of blood T cells in healthy people across ages. Sample-barcoded 5' priming and a J-beta primer mix drove a second PCR of roughly 6 to 12 cycles. MiXCR, applied by TCRdb to the 5' RACE reads, yields one record per CDR3 protein. The sample consists of over 1,200,000 distinct CDR3 sequences, approximately 63% of them appearing once. The sequencing input was blood. The receptors were gathered from a man aged 18 to 29 in good health.

This clonotype was counted between two and nine times. The CDR3 DNA is TGCGCCAGCAGCTTGGAGGAATTACAGTTCTTC. It is translated as CASSLEELQFF. The V call is TRBV5-1, the J call TRBJ2-1; no reliable D call. Per germline, CDR1 SGHRS and CDR2 YFSETQ. The CDR3 consists of 11 residues. V lost 0 bases and J 13 bases, leaving 8 bases between the germline ends.

This clonotype was recorded only once. V gene TRBV4-2 combines with J gene TRBJ2-7, with 9 nucleotides matching TRBD2. The length of the CDR3 is 15 residues. V shed 3 bases, J shed 4 bases, and the junction held 7 bases outside the gene matches. Germline V CDR1 and CDR2: LGHNA, YNFKEQ. This CDR3 is CASSHAGGPVYEQYF. As DNA, the CDR3 is TGTGCCAGCAGCCACGCGGGAGGGCCTGTGTACGAGCAGTACTTC.

This clonotype was observed once. J is TRBJ2-3 and V is TRBV20-1; 11 nucleotides match TRBD2. CDR3 size: 19 residues. Losses at the gene ends were 1 base for V and 0 bases for J; bases not matched to a gene: 12. Germline lookup yields CDR1 DFQATT and CDR2 SNEGSKA (reference sequence). CDR3 in DNA: TGCAGTGCTAGAGGCCCGTTTAGCGGGAGGGTCTCTAGCACAGATACGCAGTATTTT. Protein sequence: CSARGPFSGRVSSTDTQYF.

The rearrangement uses TRBV6-6 and TRBJ1-2; 8 bases match TRBD1. This CDR3 contains 17 residues. Germline V gene data show CDR1 as MNHNY and CDR2 as SVGAGI (reference sequence). V shed 2 bases and J 6 bases; nucleotides not matched to a gene: 14. CDR3: CASSYTAARGRDDGYTF. CDR3 DNA sequence: TGTGCCAGCAGTTACACCGCAGCCAGGGGGCGAGATGATGGCTACACCTTC.

A single count supports this clonotype. V gene TRBV7-9 combines with J gene TRBJ2-1; 10 nucleotides agree with TRBD2. The CDR3 has 16 amino acids. The ends lost 5 bases at V and 6 bases at J; junction bases unmatched: 10. Germline CDR1 reads SEHNR; CDR2 reads FQNEAQ (reference sequence). The CDR3, as DNA: TGTGCCAGCAGCCCATGGGGGACTAGCGTCACCAATGAGCAGTTCTTC. It translates to CASSPWGTSVTNEQFF. The full variable domain, completed using reference TRBV7-9 and TRBJ2-1, is DTGVSQNPRHKITKRGQNVTFRCDPISEHNRLYWYRQTLGQGPEFLTYFQNEAQLEKSRLLSDRFSAERPKGSFSTLEIQRTEQGDSAMYLCASSPWGTSVTNEQFFGPGTRLTVL.

The chain is built from TRBV10-3 and TRBJ2-6; weak D call: TRBD1 (5 bases). Trimming shortened V by 6 bases and J by 1 base, and 13 bases separated the two germline ends. The CDR3 consists of 16 residues. The V gene's germline CDR1 is ENHRY and CDR2 SYGVKD. The CDR3 region is CAISPGPGSGANVLTF. CDR3 coding DNA: TGTGCCATCAGCCCGGGCCCAGGGTCTGGGGCCAACGTCCTGACTTTC.

CDR3 DNA sequence: TGCAGCTCCTTCGGCGGCCTCAATGAGCAGTACTTC. It is translated as CSSFGGLNEQYF. The chain uses TRBV29-1 and TRBJ2-5; no clear D gene. Trimming pared 8 bases from V and 11 bases from J, leaving 21 bases between. Germline loops: CDR1 SQVTM, CDR2 ANQGSEA. This CDR3 region has 12 residues.

This clonotype has just a few counts. The rearrangement links TRBV29-1 to TRBJ1-2; D is unresolved. The CDR3 runs 12 residues. Germline V lookup: CDR1 SQVTM, CDR2 ANQGSEA. The V end lost 4 bases, the J end lost 2 bases, and 8 bases lay between the germline ends. CDR3 in amino acids: CSVGRLNYGYTF. Written as DNA, the CDR3 is TGCAGCGTTGGACGGCTGAACTATGGCTACACCTTC.

This clonotype has more than one count but fewer than ten. The rearrangement joins TRBV28 to TRBJ2-6, with D unclear. Germline CDR1 reads MDHEN; CDR2 reads SYDVKM. Trimming pared 5 bases from V and 0 bases from J, leaving 14 bases between. This CDR3 has 17 residues. The CDR3 region has the DNA TGTGCCAGCAGTCCCCACAGCAGATACTCTGGGGCCAACGTCCTGACTTTC. This codes for CASSPHSRYSGANVLTF.

The rearrangement links TRBV18 to TRBJ2-3; D is possibly TRBD1 or TRBD2 (6 bases each). V lost 3 bases, J lost 5 bases, and 12 bases lay in between. CDR3 length: 14 residues. Germline CDR1 and CDR2: KGHSH and LQKENI. CDR3 nucleotides: TGTGCCAGCTCACCGGTACAGGGAGGAGATACGCAGTATTTT. It codes for CASSPVQGGDTQYF. Combining the CDR3 with reference TRBV18 and TRBJ2-3 gives the whole variable domain NAGVMQNPRHLVRRRGQEARLRCSPMKGHSHVYWYRQLPEEGLKFMVYLQKENIIDESGMPKERFSAEFPKEGPSILRIQQVVRGDSAAYFCASSPVQGGDTQYFGPGTRLTVL.

The chain is built from TRBV27 and TRBJ1-5; a weak D match, TRBD1 (5 bases). V lost 10 bases and J lost 4, with 14 bases in between. Germline V gives CDR1 MNHEY, CDR2 SMNVEV (reference sequence). This CDR3 is 13 amino acids long. CDR3 sequence reads: CATAWRGNQPQHF. In DNA form, the CDR3 reads TGTGCCACCGCATGGAGGGGAAATCAGCCCCAGCATTTT.

V is TRBV2 and J is TRBJ2-1; D is undetermined. V lost 2 bases and J 7 bases, leaving 6 bases between the germline ends. Germline loops: CDR1 SNHLY, CDR2 FYNNEI. The CDR3 contains 12 residues. The DNA of the CDR3 is TGTGCCAGCAGTGAAATGTGGAATGAGCAGTTCTTC. This encodes CASSEMWNEQFF.

The V and J genes are TRBV10-3 and TRBJ1-1; no clear D gene. V dropped 0 bases and J dropped 1 base, with 6 bases sitting between them. The CDR3 consists of 14 residues. Germline CDR1 reads ENHRY; CDR2 reads SYGVKD. The CDR3 reads CAISESGRNTEAFF. CDR3 coding DNA: TGTGCCATCAGTGAGTCGGGTCGGAACACTGAAGCTTTCTTT.

V and J are TRBV20-1 and TRBJ2-3; the match to TRBD2 covers 7 bases. The CDR3 sequence is 18 residues long. V dropped 1 base and J dropped 0; count of bases not matched to a gene: 13. Germline V gene lookup returns CDR1 DFQATT and CDR2 SNEGSKA (reference sequence). CDR3 sequence reads: CSARGEGVDRSSTDTQYF. The CDR3 coding sequence is TGCAGTGCTAGAGGGGAGGGAGTGGATAGGTCTAGCACAGATACGCAGTATTTT.

The chain has TRBV11-2 and TRBJ2-7; a weak D match, TRBD2 (6 bases). CDR3 length: 15 residues. Trimming took 5 bases from V and 2 from J, leaving 16 bases between them. The germline CDR1 and CDR2 sequences are SGHAT and FQNNGV. The CDR3 bases are TGTGCCAGCAGCCTTTTTGGGGGGACCCCCTACGAGCAGTACTTC. Its protein product is CASSLFGGTPYEQYF.

The chain uses TRBV4-2 and TRBJ2-5, with TRBD2 as a possible D gene (7 bases). This CDR3 has 16 residues. CDR1 and CDR2 (germline): LGHNA, YNFKEQ. Trimming took off 1 base at V and 5 bases at J, with 17 bases between the two ends. The CDR3 DNA reads TGTGCCAGCAGCCAAGGAGGGGGGGCCATCGTTGAGACCCAGTACTTC. Its protein is CASSQGGGAIVETQYF.

The CDR3 DNA sequence: TGTGCCAGCAGCCCCCAGGACAGAGAGACTGAAGCTTTCTTT. Encoded protein: CASSPQDRETEAFF. V and J are TRBV5-6 and TRBJ1-1; possibly TRBD1 for D (6 bases). There are 14 residues in the CDR3. V was pared by 4 bases and J by 5 bases, with 15 bases between. In germline, CDR1 is SGHDT, CDR2 YYEEEE.

This clonotype was found once. V gene TRBV12-3 or TRBV12-4 combines with J gene TRBJ2-1; D is unclear. Between the trimmed V and J ends, which lost 6 bases and 8 bases, there was a span of 8 bases. The CDR3 runs 11 residues. The CDR3, as DNA: TGTGCCAGCAGGAACGTTGATGAGCAGTTCTTC. Protein: CASRNVDEQFF.

The chain links TRBV20-1 to TRBJ1-1; D gene unclear. This CDR3 spans 12 amino acids. The germline gives CDR1 DFQATT, CDR2 SNEGSKA (reference sequence). Trimming removed 6 bases from V and 4 bases from J, with 12 bases in between. In DNA form, the CDR3 reads TGCAGTGCAAGTGAAGGGAGCACTGAAGCTTTCTTT. Translating it yields CSASEGSTEAFF.

The CDR3 sequence: CASSLGGGLAGAEQYF. The CDR3 nucleotides are TGTGCCAGCAGCTTAGGGGGAGGACTAGCGGGAGCCGAGCAGTACTTC. The rearrangement links TRBV11-2 to TRBJ2-5; 13 positions agree with TRBD2. Judging by the DNA end, TRBJ2-7 fits better; the J call may be wrong. The germline gives CDR1 SGHAT, CDR2 FQNNGV. The CDR3 has 16 residues.

This clonotype was recorded a few times. This chain uses TRBV28 with TRBJ1-6; D unresolved. The germline V and J ends were trimmed by 6 bases and 3 bases, with 9 bases remaining between them. CDR1 MDHEN and CDR2 SYDVKM come from the germline V gene. The length of the CDR3 is 14 residues. The CDR3 DNA is TGTGCCAGCAGCCCCACGAACTATAATTCACCCCTCCACTTT. Amino acids: CASSPTNYNSPLHF.

CDR3 amino acids: CSVGTSAYNEQYF. CDR3 nucleotides: TGCAGCGTGGGGACTAGTGCCTACAATGAGCAGTACTTC. The chain is built from TRBV29-1 and TRBJ2-1, with 8 bases that match TRBD2. The DNA end lines up better with TRBJ2-7; the J call may be wrong. Germline assignment: CDR1 SQVTM and CDR2 ANQGSEA. CDR3 length: 13 amino acids.

This chain uses TRBV20-1 with TRBJ1-5; D remains ambiguous. The V and J ends lost 0 bases and 0 bases respectively, with 12 bases between them. The CDR3 has 16 amino acids. The germline V gene encodes CDR1 DFQATT and CDR2 SNEGSKA (reference sequence). The CDR3 is CSARDPMESSNQPQHF. The CDR3 nucleotides are TGCAGTGCTAGAGATCCGATGGAGAGTAGCAATCAGCCCCAGCATTTT.

This clonotype was seen only a few times. The chain combines TRBV6-2 or TRBV6-3 with TRBJ2-7; D is perhaps TRBD1 (6 bases). The germline gives CDR1 MNHEY, CDR2 SVGEGT. The V gene lost 6 bases and the J gene lost 7 bases, with 16 bases spanning the gap. CDR3 size: 13 residues. The CDR3 DNA reads TGTGCCAGCAGCCAGACAGGACCGGGAGAGCAGTACTTC. This codes for CASSQTGPGEQYF.

Here the CDR3 DNA reads TGTGCCAGCAGCCCTGAGGGGGTTGGGCAGTACTTC. Protein product: CASSPEGVGQYF. The chain links TRBV6-6 to TRBJ2-5, with D maybe TRBD1 (6 bases). Trimming stripped 6 bases from V and 11 bases from J, with 16 bases between. Germline CDR1 is MNHNY and CDR2 is SVGAGI (reference sequence). The CDR3 consists of 12 residues.

V and J are TRBV15 and TRBJ1-4, with TRBD1 as a possible D gene (5 bases). V was cut by 1 base and J by 5 bases, with 11 bases left in between. The CDR3 totals 15 residues. CDR1 is LNHNV, CDR2 YYDKDF, per germline (reference sequence). CDR3 loop: CATSRVPGRNEKLFF. For the CDR3, the DNA is TGTGCCACCAGCAGAGTCCCGGGACGGAATGAAAAACTGTTTTTT. The whole variable domain, remainder taken from reference TRBV15 and TRBJ1-4, is DAMVIQNPRYQVTQFGKPVTLSCSQTLNHNVMYWYQQKSSQAPKLLFHYYDKDFNNEADTPDNFQSRRPNTSFCFLDIRSPGLGDTAMYLCATSRVPGRNEKLFFGSGTQLSVL.